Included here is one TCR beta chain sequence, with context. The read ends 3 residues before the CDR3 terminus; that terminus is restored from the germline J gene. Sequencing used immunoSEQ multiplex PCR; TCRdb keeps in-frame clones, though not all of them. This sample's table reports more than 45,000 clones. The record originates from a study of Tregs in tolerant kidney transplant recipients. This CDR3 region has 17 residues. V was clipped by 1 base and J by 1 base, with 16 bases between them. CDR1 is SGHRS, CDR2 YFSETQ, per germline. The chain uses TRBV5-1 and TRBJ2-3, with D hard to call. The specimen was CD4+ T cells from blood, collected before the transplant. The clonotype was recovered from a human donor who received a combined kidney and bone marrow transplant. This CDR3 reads CASSLSPPRGGTDTQYF. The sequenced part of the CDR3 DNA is TGCGCCAGCAGCTTGTCCCCACCTAGAGGTGGCACAGATACG.